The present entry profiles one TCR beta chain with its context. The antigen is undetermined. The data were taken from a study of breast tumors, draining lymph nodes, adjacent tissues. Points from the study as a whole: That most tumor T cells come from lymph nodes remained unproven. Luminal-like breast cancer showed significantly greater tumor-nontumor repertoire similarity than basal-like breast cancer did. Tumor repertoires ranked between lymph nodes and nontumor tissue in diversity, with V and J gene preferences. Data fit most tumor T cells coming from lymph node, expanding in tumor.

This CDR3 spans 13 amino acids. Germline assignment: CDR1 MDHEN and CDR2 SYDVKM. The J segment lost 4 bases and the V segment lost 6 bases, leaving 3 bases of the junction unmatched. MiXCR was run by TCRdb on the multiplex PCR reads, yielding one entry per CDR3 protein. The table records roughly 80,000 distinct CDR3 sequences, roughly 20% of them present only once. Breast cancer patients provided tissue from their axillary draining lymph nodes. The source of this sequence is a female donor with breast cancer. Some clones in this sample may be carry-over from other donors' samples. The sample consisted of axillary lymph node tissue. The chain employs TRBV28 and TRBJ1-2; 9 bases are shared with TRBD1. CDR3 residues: CASSRDRVYGYTF. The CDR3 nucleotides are TGTGCCAGCAGCCGGGACAGGGTCTATGGCTACACCTTC.